Shown below are 29 T cell receptor beta chains from a single sample sequenced in a study of PD-L1 blockade in urothelial cancer. Time point noted: pretreatment peripheral blood. Data came from immunoSEQ multiplex PCR; TCRdb stores just in-frame clones and leaves some out. Of about 95,000 clones detected, 90% appear once; the ten largest clones hold 1.6%. The source material was PBMCs, sampled around atezolizumab (anti-PD-L1) treatment. Receptors originate from a man aged 60 to 69 with urothelial cancer.

V and J are TRBV6-5 and TRBJ2-7; possible D gene TRBD1, 6 bases. This CDR3 has 13 residues. The germline V and J ends were trimmed by 6 bases and 3 bases, with 12 bases remaining between them. The V gene's germline CDR1 is MNHEY and CDR2 SVGAGI. CDR3: CASRKLRGYEQYF. The CDR3, as DNA: TGTGCCAGCAGAAAGCTCAGGGGCTACGAGCAGTACTTC.

The V call is TRBV2, the J call TRBJ2-5; TRBD1 aligns across 9 bases. From germline, CDR1 is SNHLY and CDR2 FYNNEI. The CDR3 sequence is 13 residues long. J lost 4 bases, V lost 11 bases, and 8 bases had no gene match. Here the CDR3 reads CASGGQGGETQYF. The CDR3 DNA follows: TGTGCCTCGGGGGGACAGGGTGGAGAGACCCAGTACTTC.

CDR3 in amino acids: CASSATAGGPRNEQFF. CDR3 bases: TGTGCCAGCAGTGCCACAGCGGGAGGGCCTAGGAATGAGCAGTTCTTC. The chain combines TRBV2 with TRBJ2-1; 10 nucleotides agree with TRBD2. The CDR3 totals 16 residues. Losses at the gene ends were 4 bases for V and 7 bases for J; bases not matched to a gene: 10. Germline V lookup: CDR1 SNHLY, CDR2 FYNNEI.

The chain uses TRBV6-5 and TRBJ2-7; D may be TRBD1 (6 bases). The CDR3 totals 13 residues. The germline V gene has CDR1 MNHEY and CDR2 SVGAGI. V shed 6 bases and J shed 0 bases, with 9 bases lying between them. The CDR3, as DNA: TGTGCCAGCAGAGACAGGAGCTCCTACGAGCAGTACTTC. Amino acids: CASRDRSSYEQYF.

The chain combines TRBV5-5 with TRBJ2-3; the match to TRBD2 covers 12 bases. V lost 1 base to trimming and J lost 0 bases; unmatched junction nucleotides: 3. The germline CDR1 and CDR2 sequences are SGHKS and YYEKEE (reference sequence). The CDR3 extends over 17 amino acids. In nucleotides, the CDR3 is TGTGCCAGCAGCTTGACTAGCGGGGGGACGAGCACAGATACGCAGTATTTT. This sequence encodes CASSLTSGGTSTDTQYF.

The J gene is TRBJ2-2, the V gene TRBV11-2, with TRBD1 matching 8 bases. CDR1 and CDR2 from the germline V gene are SGHAT and FQNNGV. V dropped 5 bases and J dropped 1; count of bases not matched to a gene: 3. The CDR3 loop spans 15 amino acids. The CDR3: CASSRDRRNTGELFF. In DNA form, the CDR3 reads TGTGCCAGCAGCCGGGACAGGAGGAACACCGGGGAGCTGTTTTTT.

The chain joins TRBV5-4 to TRBJ2-1, with D possibly called TRBD1 or TRBD2 (5 bases each). The ends were cut back, 4 bases at V and 0 bases at J, with 14 bases in the middle. The CDR3 runs 16 residues. Germline loops: CDR1 SGHNT, CDR2 YYREEE (reference sequence). The CDR3 DNA reads TGTGCCAGCAGCCTGGGGGAGTCAGGCTCCTACAATGAGCAGTTCTTC. Its protein is CASSLGESGSYNEQFF.

The chain links TRBV21-1 to TRBJ1-1; TRBD1, the table's D call, was not compared with the DNA. TRBV21-1 is reported as a pseudogene. The CDR3 has 18 residues. CDR3 DNA: TGTGCCAGCAGCAGACCCATAGAGGACAGGCGAGTGAACACTGAAGCTTTCTTT. Its translation: CASSRPIEDRRVNTEAFF.

V and J are TRBV2 and TRBJ2-3; 10 nucleotides match TRBD2. Per the germline V gene, CDR1 is SNHLY and CDR2 is FYNNEI. V gave up 8 bases and J gave up 6 bases; unmatched junction bases: 8. The CDR3 is 14 amino acids. This chain's CDR3 is CASGGAGGMDTQYF. CDR3 sequence (DNA): TGTGCCAGCGGGGGAGCGGGAGGGATGGATACGCAGTATTTT.

This clone was counted only a few times. V is TRBV5-8 and J is TRBJ2-1, with 10 bases lining up with TRBD2. The V gene's germline CDR1 is SGHTS and CDR2 YDEGEE. This CDR3 has 17 residues. Trimming took 0 bases from V and 7 from J; bases not matched to a gene: 10. For the CDR3, the DNA is TGTGCCAGCAGCTTGGCGGTAGCGGGGGGTCAATGGAATGAGCAGTTCTTC. The encoded protein is CASSLAVAGGQWNEQFF.

The chain is built from TRBV14 and TRBJ2-1, with 11 bases aligning to TRBD2. Germline V lookup: CDR1 SGHDN, CDR2 FVKESK. With V trimmed by 3 bases and J by 4 bases, 8 bases remained unmatched. The CDR3 length is 17 residues. The CDR3 here is CASSQAGTSGPYNEQFF. The CDR3 coding sequence is TGTGCCAGCAGCCAGGCCGGGACTAGCGGCCCATACAATGAGCAGTTCTTC.

The rearrangement links TRBV27 to TRBJ2-1; no clear D. V dropped 5 bases and J dropped 4 bases, with 9 bases sitting between them. The CDR3 length is 13 residues. Germline CDR1 and CDR2: MNHEY and SMNVEV (reference sequence). CDR3 nucleotides: TGTGCCAGCAGTAGAAGTGAGTACAATGAGCAGTTCTTC. Amino acids: CASSRSEYNEQFF.

The J gene is TRBJ2-1, the V gene TRBV30; 10 bases agree with TRBD2. V was clipped by 0 bases and J by 10 bases; unmatched bases: 0. CDR1 and CDR2 (germline): GTSNPN, SVGIG (reference sequence). This CDR3 has 12 amino acids. The CDR3 loop is CAWSVLAGEQFF. CDR3 nucleotide sequence: TGTGCCTGGAGTGTACTAGCGGGGGAGCAGTTCTTC.

The V call is TRBV7-3, the J call TRBJ2-5; 7 nucleotides match TRBD1. Germline loops: CDR1 SGHTA, CDR2 FQGTGA. This CDR3 contains 13 residues. The V segment lost 5 bases and the J segment 5 bases; nucleotides outside the gene matches: 5. CDR3 sequence: CASSPGGLETQYF. For the CDR3, the DNA is TGTGCCAGCAGCCCAGGGGGTTTGGAGACCCAGTACTTC.

J is TRBJ2-7 and V is TRBV18; 7 bases are shared with TRBD1. The CDR3 is 12 residues long. The germline gives CDR1 KGHSH, CDR2 LQKENI. The J segment lost 5 bases and the V segment lost 3 bases, leaving 1 base of the junction unmatched. The CDR3 region has the DNA TGTGCCAGCTCACCCACAGGGGACGAGCAGTACTTC. This encodes CASSPTGDEQYF.

In its sample, this clone was seen once. The genes are TRBV7-2 and TRBJ1-1; a possible D gene is TRBD1 (5 bases). Germline CDR1 and CDR2: SGHTA and FQGNSA. The CDR3 has 14 residues. Trimming stripped 3 bases from V and 3 bases from J, with 11 bases between. The chain's CDR3 is CASSFRTYDTEAFF. The CDR3 coding sequence is TGTGCCAGCAGCTTCCGGACATACGACACTGAAGCTTTCTTT.

DNA of the CDR3: TGTGCCAGCAGCTTAGGACTAGTATCGGATACGCAGTATTTT. This translates into CASSLGLVSDTQYF. V gene TRBV5-8 combines with J gene TRBJ2-3, with 7 bases identical to TRBD2. This CDR3 region has 14 residues. V shed 2 bases and J 6 bases; nucleotides not matched to a gene: 6. The germline V gene has CDR1 SGHTS and CDR2 YDEGEE.

This clone was counted a few times. The CDR3 sequence: CASSLGQNYGYTF. The CDR3 DNA sequence: TGTGCCAGCAGCTTAGGGCAGAACTATGGCTACACCTTC. The chain uses TRBV7-9 and TRBJ1-2; D gene unclear. The CDR3 has 13 amino acids. Trimming pared 1 base from V and 2 bases from J, leaving 5 bases between. Germline V gene lookup returns CDR1 SEHNR and CDR2 FQNEAQ (reference sequence).

The chain recombines TRBV10-3 with TRBJ2-7, with 7 bases fitting TRBD1. With V trimmed by 2 bases and J by 12 bases, 4 bases remained unmatched. The CDR3 is 11 amino acids. Germline loops: CDR1 ENHRY, CDR2 SYGVKD. CDR3 DNA: TGTGCCATCAGTGAGGGGACAGCCTGGTACTTC. Its translation is CAISEGTAWYF.

This chain links TRBV6-5 with TRBJ2-3; 7 nucleotides match TRBD2. The V segment lost 5 bases and the J segment 3 bases; nucleotides outside the gene matches: 5. CDR1 MNHEY and CDR2 SVGAGI come from the germline V gene. This CDR3 comprises 14 residues. The CDR3 DNA sequence: TGTGCCAGCAGTCCTAGCGGAGCAACAGATACGCAGTATTTT. This encodes CASSPSGATDTQYF.

CDR3 nucleotide sequence: TGTGCCAGCAGCGGAACAGGGAACTATGGCTACACCTTC. It encodes CASSGTGNYGYTF. V usage is TRBV5-4 and J usage is TRBJ1-2; a possible D gene is TRBD1 (6 bases). The V and J ends lost 4 bases and 2 bases respectively, with 9 bases between them. CDR1 is SGHNT and CDR2 is YYREEE in the germline V gene (reference sequence). The CDR3 spans 13 residues. Looking up the rest from reference TRBV5-4 and TRBJ1-2 gives the full variable domain: ETGVTQSPTHLIKTRGQQVTLRCSSQSGHNTVSWYQQALGQGPQFIFQYYREEENGRGNFPPRFSGLQFPNYSSELNVNALELDDSALYLCASSGTGNYGYTFGSGTRLTVV.

The gene calls are TRBV30 and TRBJ1-4; D is unclear. The germline V gene encodes CDR1 GTSNPN and CDR2 SVGIG (reference sequence). The CDR3 consists of 11 residues. The ends were cut back, 5 bases at V and 8 bases at J, with 9 bases in the middle. The CDR3 loop is CAWGGREKLFF. CDR3 DNA sequence: TGTGCCTGGGGAGGAAGGGAAAAACTGTTTTTT.

Only one count was recorded for this clone. The CDR3 loop reads CASRNSGGSYEQYF. CDR3 nucleotide sequence: TGTGCCAGCAGGAATAGCGGGGGTTCCTACGAGCAGTACTTC. The V and J genes are TRBV5-4 and TRBJ2-7; 9 bases fit TRBD2. The CDR3 totals 14 residues. The germline V gene encodes CDR1 SGHNT and CDR2 YYREEE (reference sequence). The ends lost 5 bases at V and 1 base at J; junction bases unmatched: 4.

In this sample, this clone turned up a few times. The V gene is TRBV5-6, the J gene TRBJ1-2; the match to TRBD1 covers 8 bases. This CDR3 spans 15 amino acids. The trim removed 3 bases at V and 1 base at J, leaving 5 bases unmatched. Germline V gene lookup returns CDR1 SGHDT and CDR2 YYEEEE. The CDR3 reads CASSYRDRFNYGYTF. CDR3 sequence (DNA): TGTGCCAGCAGCTACCGGGACAGGTTTAACTATGGCTACACCTTC.

This sequence joins TRBV5-4 and TRBJ1-4, with 8 bases aligning to TRBD1. The CDR3 length is 14 residues. The trim removed 2 bases at V and 7 bases at J, leaving 4 bases unmatched. The germline CDR1 and CDR2 sequences are SGHNT and YYREEE (reference sequence). The chain's CDR3 is CASSFGQGGEKLFF. The CDR3, as DNA: TGTGCCAGCAGCTTCGGACAGGGCGGTGAAAAACTGTTTTTT.

V and J are TRBV25-1 and TRBJ1-2; weak D call: TRBD1 (5 bases). The germline V gene has CDR1 MGHDK and CDR2 SYGVNS. The CDR3 extends over 14 amino acids. V was pared by 7 bases and J by 2 bases, with 14 bases between. The CDR3 DNA is TGTGCCAGCACCCCGCTGACAGCGAACTATGGCTACACCTTC. Translating it yields CASTPLTANYGYTF.

This clone occurred once. J is TRBJ1-5 and V is TRBV5-8; 9 positions agree with TRBD1. There are 14 residues in the CDR3. V shed 5 bases and J 3 bases; nucleotides not matched to a gene: 3. Germline V gene lookup returns CDR1 SGHTS and CDR2 YDEGEE. The DNA for the CDR3 is TGTGCCAGCAGACGGGACAGGGACAATCAGCCCCAGCATTTT. It is translated as CASRRDRDNQPQHF.

The chain couples TRBV6-6 to TRBJ2-7, with 7 bases identical to TRBD1. The CDR3 has 14 residues. The V segment lost 6 bases and the J segment 5 bases; nucleotides outside the gene matches: 10. CDR1 and CDR2 from the germline V gene are MNHNY and SVGAGI (reference sequence). The CDR3 DNA reads TGTGCCAGCAGACAGGGGTCCCCTCGGGACGAGCAGTACTTC. Its protein product is CASRQGSPRDEQYF.

The chain links TRBV14 to TRBJ2-2, with TRBD2 as a possible D gene (6 bases). This CDR3 has 15 residues. V was clipped by 1 base and J by 5 bases, with 11 bases between them. Germline loops: CDR1 SGHDN, CDR2 FVKESK. CDR3 DNA sequence: TGTGCCAGCAGCCAAGCTCGGGGGTGGACCGGGGAGCTGTTTTTT. Its translation: CASSQARGWTGELFF.